These 2 T cell receptor beta chains were all obtained from the same sample, sequenced in a study of T cell responses to AZD1222 COVID-19 vaccine. Method: immunoSEQ multiplex PCR; TCRdb's copy keeps in-frame clones and lacks some. The table has more than 150,000 clones, around 93% seen once. The input for sequencing was peripheral blood, taken on day 0 of AZD1222 vaccination. The receptors stem from an adult in good health.

The chain uses TRBV15 and TRBJ1-5; D is undetermined. CDR3 length: 16 residues. With 0 bases removed from V and 0 bases from J, the gap between germline ends came to 9 bases. CDR1 and CDR2 from the germline V gene are LNHNV and YYDKDF (reference sequence). CDR3 bases: TGTGCCACCAGCAGAGATATGGGAAATAGCAATCAGCCCCAGCATTTT. It codes for CATSRDMGNSNQPQHF.

The V gene is TRBV28, the J gene TRBJ2-2; possibly TRBD1 or TRBD2 for D (5 bases each). CDR3 length: 14 amino acids. Trimming pared 7 bases from V and 5 bases from J, leaving 14 bases between. CDR1 is MDHEN, CDR2 SYDVKM, per germline. This chain's CDR3 is CASNLSWGTGELFF. Here the CDR3 DNA reads TGTGCCAGCAACCTCTCTTGGGGGACCGGGGAGCTGTTTTTT.